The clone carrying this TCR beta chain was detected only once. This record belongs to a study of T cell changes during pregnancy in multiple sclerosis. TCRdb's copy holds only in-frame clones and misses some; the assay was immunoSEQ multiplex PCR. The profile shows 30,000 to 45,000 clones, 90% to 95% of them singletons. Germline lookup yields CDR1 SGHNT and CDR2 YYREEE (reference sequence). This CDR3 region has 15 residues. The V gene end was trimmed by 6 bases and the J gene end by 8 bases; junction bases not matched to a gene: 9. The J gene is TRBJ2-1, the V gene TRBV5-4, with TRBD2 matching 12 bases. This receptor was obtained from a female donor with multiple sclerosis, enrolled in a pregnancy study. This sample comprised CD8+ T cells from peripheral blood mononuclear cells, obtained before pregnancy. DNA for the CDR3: TGTGCCAGCAACTTCCCTAGCGGGAGGGAGGATGAGCAGTTCTTC. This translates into CASNFPSGREDEQFF.